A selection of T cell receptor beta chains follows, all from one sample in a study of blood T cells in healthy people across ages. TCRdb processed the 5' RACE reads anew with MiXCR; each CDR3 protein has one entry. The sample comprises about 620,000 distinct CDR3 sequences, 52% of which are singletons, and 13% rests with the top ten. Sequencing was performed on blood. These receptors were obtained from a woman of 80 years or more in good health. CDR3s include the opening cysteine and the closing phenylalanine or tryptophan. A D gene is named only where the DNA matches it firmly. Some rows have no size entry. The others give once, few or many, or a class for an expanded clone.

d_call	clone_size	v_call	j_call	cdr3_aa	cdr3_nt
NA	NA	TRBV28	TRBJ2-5	CASSRIRGGETQYF	TGTGCCAGCAGCCGGATCAGGGGGGGAGAGACCCAGTACTTC
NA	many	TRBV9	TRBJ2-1	CASSVEGRGEQFF	TGTGCCAGCAGCGTTGAAGGGAGAGGGGAGCAGTTCTTC
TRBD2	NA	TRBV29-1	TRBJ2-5	CSVASGGGRETQYF	TGCAGCGTGGCTAGCGGGGGGGGCAGAGAGACCCAGTACTTC
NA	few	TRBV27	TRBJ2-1	CASSPSGIEQFF	TGTGCCAGCAGCCCAAGCGGCATTGAGCAGTTCTTC
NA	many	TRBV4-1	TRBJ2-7	CASSHDTSYEQYF	TGCGCCAGCAGCCACGATACCTCCTACGAGCAGTACTTC
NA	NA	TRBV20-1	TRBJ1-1	CSASPDSVNTEAFF	TGCAGTGCTAGTCCCGACAGCGTGAACACTGAAGCTTTCTTT
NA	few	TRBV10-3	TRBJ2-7	CAIRGSSSYEQYF	TGTGCCATCAGGGGATCGTCCTCCTACGAGCAGTACTTC
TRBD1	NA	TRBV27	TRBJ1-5	CASRSGQVPNQPQHF	TGTGCCAGCAGATCCGGACAGGTCCCTAATCAGCCCCAGCATTTT
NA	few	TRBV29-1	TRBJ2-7	CSVDRQAAQYF	TGCAGCGTTGATCGACAGGCGGCCCAGTACTTC
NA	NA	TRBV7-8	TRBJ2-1	CASSLQTGSSYNEQFF	TGTGCCAGCAGCTTACAGACGGGAAGCTCCTACAATGAGCAGTTCTTC
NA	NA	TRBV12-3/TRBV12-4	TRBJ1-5	CASSLKGGSNQPQHF	TGTGCCAGCAGTTTAAAGGGAGGGAGCAATCAGCCCCAGCATTTT
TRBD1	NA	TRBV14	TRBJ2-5	CASSHRGTGFEQYF	TGTGCCAGCAGCCACCGCGGGACAGGGTTTGAGCAGTACTTC
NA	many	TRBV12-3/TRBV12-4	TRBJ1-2	CASRTTGGPYGYTF	TGTGCCAGCAGAACAACCGGGGGTCCCTATGGCTACACCTTC
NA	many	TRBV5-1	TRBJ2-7	CASSLGLMTYEQYF	TGCGCCAGCAGCTTGGGGTTGATGACCTACGAGCAGTACTTC
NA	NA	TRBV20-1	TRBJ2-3	CSAVNHLTDTQYF	TGCAGTGCTGTCAACCACCTCACAGATACGCAGTATTTT